This TCR beta chain originates from a study of PD-1 blockade in classical Hodgkin lymphoma. Every patient was affected by relapse after autologous stem cell transplantation, while exposure to brentuximab vedotin was not uniform. The CDR3 length is 17 residues. V shed 4 bases, J shed 4 bases, and the junction held 10 bases outside the gene matches. The germline CDR1 and CDR2 sequences are SGHAT and FQNNGV. Profiling relied on immunoSEQ multiplex PCR, and the TCRdb table lists in-frame clones only, not all of them. Found here are tens of thousands of clones, around 90% of them singletons; the top ten hold roughly a fifth.

The receptor was derived from a human donor with classical Hodgkin lymphoma. Sequences were derived from peripheral blood mononuclear cells (PBMCs), sampled at baseline. The gene calls are TRBV11-2 and TRBJ2-6, with 7 bases that match TRBD2. The CDR3 spells CASSSGGAGVGANVLTF. The DNA for the CDR3 is TGTGCCAGCAGCTCAGGCGGGGCGGGAGTGGGGGCCAACGTCCTGACTTTC.